This T cell receptor beta chain was found in a study of T cell responses to AZD1222 COVID-19 vaccine. In regard to this clone: Antigen specificity is unknown.

Germline CDR1 and CDR2: MDHEN and SYDVKM. The CDR3 is 12 residues long. Trimming took 11 bases from V and 2 from J, leaving 12 bases between them. General observations from the study: Repertoire sampling happened only post peak T cell response. Among AZD1222 vaccinees, only 6 or 7 were seropositive at baseline.

TCRdb keeps only in-frame clones here, not all; method: immunoSEQ multiplex PCR. Here the sample spans approximately 90,000 clones, roughly nine tenths being singletons. The receptor was derived from an adult in good health. Sequences were derived from peripheral blood, sampled on day 0 of AZD1222 vaccination. This chain connects TRBV28 to TRBJ1-2; D gene unclear. The CDR3 spells CAYRTANYGYTF. In nucleotides, the CDR3 is TGTGCCTACCGGACGGCCAACTATGGCTACACCTTC.